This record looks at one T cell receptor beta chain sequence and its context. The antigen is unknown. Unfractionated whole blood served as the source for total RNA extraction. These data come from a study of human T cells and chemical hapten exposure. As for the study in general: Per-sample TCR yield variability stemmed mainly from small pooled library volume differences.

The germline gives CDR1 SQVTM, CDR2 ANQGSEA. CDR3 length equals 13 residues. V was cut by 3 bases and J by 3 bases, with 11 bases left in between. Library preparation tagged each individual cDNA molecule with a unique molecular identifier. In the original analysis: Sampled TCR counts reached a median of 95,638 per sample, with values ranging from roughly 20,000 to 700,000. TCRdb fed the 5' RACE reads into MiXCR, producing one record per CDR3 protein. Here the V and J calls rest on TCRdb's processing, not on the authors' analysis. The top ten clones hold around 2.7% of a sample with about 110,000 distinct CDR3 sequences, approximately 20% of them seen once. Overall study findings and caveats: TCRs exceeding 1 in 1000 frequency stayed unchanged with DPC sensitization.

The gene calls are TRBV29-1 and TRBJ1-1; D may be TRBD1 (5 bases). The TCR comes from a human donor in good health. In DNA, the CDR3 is TGCAGCGTTGAGAAGGGGCTGGACACTGAAGCTTTCTTT. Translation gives CSVEKGLDTEAFF. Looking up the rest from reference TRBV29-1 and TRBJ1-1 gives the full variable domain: SAVISQKPSRDICQRGTSLTIQCQVDSQVTMMFWYRQQPGQSLTLIATANQGSEATYESGFVIDKFPISRPNLTFSTLTVSNMSPEDSSIYLCSVEKGLDTEAFFGQGTRLTVV.